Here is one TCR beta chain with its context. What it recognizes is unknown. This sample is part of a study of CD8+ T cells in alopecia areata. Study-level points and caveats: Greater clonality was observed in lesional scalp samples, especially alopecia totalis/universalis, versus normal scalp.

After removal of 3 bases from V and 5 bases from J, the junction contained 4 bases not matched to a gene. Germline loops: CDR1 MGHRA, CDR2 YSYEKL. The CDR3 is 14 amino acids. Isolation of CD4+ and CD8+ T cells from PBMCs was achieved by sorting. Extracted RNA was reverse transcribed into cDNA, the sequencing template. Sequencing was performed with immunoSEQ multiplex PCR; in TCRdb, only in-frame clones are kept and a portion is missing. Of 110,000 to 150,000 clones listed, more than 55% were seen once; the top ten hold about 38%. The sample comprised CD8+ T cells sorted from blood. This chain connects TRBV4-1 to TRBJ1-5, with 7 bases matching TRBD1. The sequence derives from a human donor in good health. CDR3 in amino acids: CASSHRQGDQPQHF. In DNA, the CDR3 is TGCGCCAGCAGCCATAGACAGGGCGATCAGCCCCAGCATTTT.